These 29 T cell receptor beta chains were sequenced from one sample in a study of T-cell memory formation after mild COVID-19 (TCRdb year 2021). Library preparation used 5' RACE. The instrument given in TCRdb is Illumina NovaSeq 6000. TCRdb trimmed the raw reads at Q25, called clones with MiXCR and kept productive beta chains. Rows with one shared CDR3 protein collapse into an entry with the most common genes and DNA. The sample contains about 540,000 distinct CDR3 sequences, about a fifth of them found a single time. Approximately 13% of the sample is in the top ten clones. The sequencing input was PBMCs or a T cell subset sorted from them (not recorded which). The receptor source for this set is an adult woman who had mild COVID-19 (a few samples of this study predate the infection). The sample titles of this study are shuffled in the database, so cell type and time point are left out; the donor was told from shared clones.

This clonotype was seen only a few times. The gene calls are TRBV12-3 or TRBV12-4 and TRBJ2-2; 7 nucleotides agree with TRBD2. V lost 6 bases and J lost 6; bases outside the gene matches: 10. The CDR3 has 15 amino acids. The CDR3 DNA reads TGTGCCAGCAGGGCAGGCGGGAGTACCCCCGGGGAGCTGTTTTTT. This encodes CASRAGGSTPGELFF.

There are a few counts of this clonotype. The limits of the CDR3 on the DNA are not certain, so only TCRdb's listed CDR3 is given. This rearrangement joins TRBV12-3 or TRBV12-4 to TRBJ2-3; the table names TRBD2, a call not compared with the DNA. The CDR3 sequence runs 17 residues, both termini included. The CDR3 here is CASSSTLGAGGQKAQYF.

This clonotype was seen at least ten times. The rearrangement joins TRBV30 to TRBJ2-2; either TRBD1 or TRBD2 may fit D (5 bases each). Deletions cut 7 bases from V and 1 base from J, with 19 bases between. Germline CDR1 is GTSNPN and CDR2 is SVGIG (reference sequence). The CDR3 totals 16 residues. The chain's CDR3 is CALLLGTEMNTGELFF. The CDR3 DNA sequence: TGTGCCTTACTGTTAGGGACGGAGATGAACACCGGGGAGCTGTTTTTT.

The sample holds a few counts of this clonotype. The gene calls are TRBV5-5 and TRBJ1-2, with D uncertain. The CDR3 loop spans 16 amino acids. Trimming took off 0 bases at V and 4 bases at J, with 16 bases between the two ends. Germline CDR1 and CDR2: SGHKS and YYEKEE (reference sequence). The CDR3 loop is CASSLDPGQTSYGYTF. In DNA, the CDR3 is TGTGCCAGCAGCTTGGATCCCGGGCAGACCAGCTATGGCTACACCTTC. Full variable domain (outside the CDR3, taken from reference TRBV5-5 and TRBJ1-2): DAGVTQSPTHLIKTRGQQVTLRCSPISGHKSVSWYQQVLGQGPQFIFQYYEKEERGRGNFPDRFSARQFPNYSSELNVNALLLGDSALYLCASSLDPGQTSYGYTFGSGTRLTVV.

This clonotype has more than one count but fewer than ten. The chain joins TRBV5-1 to TRBJ2-1; unclear D gene. V lost 5 bases to trimming and J lost 6 bases, with 12 bases between them. Germline loops: CDR1 SGHRS, CDR2 YFSETQ. CDR3 size: 13 residues. The CDR3 loop is CASRTLYGNEQFF. The CDR3 DNA follows: TGCGCCAGCAGGACTCTTTACGGCAATGAGCAGTTCTTC.

The chain couples TRBV3-1 to TRBJ2-1; 11 positions agree with TRBD1. The CDR3 has 16 residues. CDR1 is LGHDT and CDR2 is YNNKEL in the germline V gene (reference sequence). V was clipped by 2 bases and J by 6 bases; unmatched bases: 6. The CDR3 region is CASSQPRGTGGNEQFF. The CDR3 DNA sequence: TGTGCCAGCAGCCAACCCAGAGGGACAGGGGGCAATGAGCAGTTCTTC.

This sequence joins TRBV5-5 and TRBJ2-1; tentative D call: TRBD2 (5 bases). Germline lookup yields CDR1 SGHKS and CDR2 YYEKEE (reference sequence). V lost 1 base and J 3 bases, leaving 8 bases between the germline ends. CDR3 length equals 14 residues. CDR3 DNA sequence: TGTGCCAGCAGCTTGCGGGAAGTCTACAATGAGCAGTTCTTC. Translating gives CASSLREVYNEQFF.

This clonotype appeared many times. The CDR3 here is CASSPRLAGLSGNEQFF. For the CDR3, the DNA is TGTGCCAGCTCACCTCGACTAGCGGGACTCTCGGGCAATGAGCAGTTCTTC. The chain uses TRBV18 and TRBJ2-1; 11 bases agree with TRBD2. CDR1 is KGHSH, CDR2 LQKENI, per germline. The trim removed 3 bases at V and 6 bases at J, leaving 10 bases unmatched. The CDR3 contains 17 residues.

The chain recombines TRBV6-5 with TRBJ2-2; possible D gene TRBD1, 7 bases. V gave up 2 bases and J gave up 7 bases, with 14 bases separating them. CDR3 length equals 15 residues. Germline V gene sequence: CDR1 MNHEY, CDR2 SVGAGI. The CDR3 protein is CASSYGAGGIGELFF. The CDR3 nucleotides read TGTGCCAGCAGTTACGGGGCAGGGGGGATCGGGGAGCTGTTTTTT.

CDR3 in amino acids: CASSLTSGIYNEQFF. CDR3 nucleotide sequence: TGTGCCAGCAGCCTTACTAGCGGGATTTACAATGAGCAGTTCTTC. V is TRBV7-2 and J is TRBJ2-1; 10 positions match TRBD2. Germline V CDR1 and CDR2: SGHTA, FQGNSA. J lost 4 bases, V lost 5 bases, and 5 bases had no gene match. This CDR3 spans 15 amino acids.

V and J are TRBV5-1 and TRBJ2-3; TRBD1 aligns across 9 bases. Germline assignment: CDR1 SGHRS and CDR2 YFSETQ. The CDR3 is 14 residues long. V shed 8 bases and J 1 base; nucleotides not matched to a gene: 5. This CDR3 reads CASGQGRGTDTQYF. The CDR3 bases are TGCGCCAGTGGACAGGGGCGAGGCACAGATACGCAGTATTTT.

This clonotype came up a few times. V is TRBV7-9 and J is TRBJ2-7, with D uncertain. This CDR3 has 14 residues. Germline-derived CDR1 and CDR2 are SEHNR and FQNEAQ (reference sequence). Deletions cut 3 bases from V and 6 bases from J, with 15 bases between. The CDR3 protein is CASSLAGRTIEQYF. The CDR3 DNA is TGTGCCAGCAGCTTGGCAGGCAGGACGATCGAGCAGTACTTC. The full variable domain, rest sourced from reference TRBV7-9 and TRBJ2-7, is DTGVSQNPRHKITKRGQNVTFRCDPISEHNRLYWYRQTLGQGPEFLTYFQNEAQLEKSRLLSDRFSAERPKGSFSTLEIQRTEQGDSAMYLCASSLAGRTIEQYFGPGTRLTVT.

The chain joins TRBV20-1 to TRBJ2-1; tentatively, D is TRBD1 (8 bases). The CDR3 is made up of 17 amino acids. Germline lookup yields CDR1 DFQATT and CDR2 SNEGSKA (reference sequence). Trimming left V 1 base short and J 4 bases short, with 20 bases between. Here the CDR3 DNA reads TGCAGTGCTAGAGGGCCCTCAGGGGGCGGGAGATACAATGAGCAGTTCTTC. Protein product: CSARGPSGGGRYNEQFF.

The chain is built from TRBV4-2 and TRBJ2-5, with 7 bases lining up with TRBD2. Trimming removed 1 base from V and 2 bases from J; junction bases left unmatched: 7. The CDR3 consists of 16 residues. CDR1 and CDR2 from the germline V gene are LGHNA and YNFKEQ. CDR3 region: CASSQAVLAEQETQYF. CDR3 sequence (DNA): TGTGCCAGCAGCCAAGCGGTCCTAGCGGAACAAGAGACCCAGTACTTC.

This chain links TRBV7-2 with TRBJ2-1; D is unclear. CDR1 is SGHTA and CDR2 is FQGNSA in the germline V gene. V dropped 5 bases and J dropped 6 bases, with 14 bases sitting between them. This CDR3 comprises 14 residues. The CDR3: CASSTSRFVNEQFF. CDR3 bases: TGTGCCAGCAGCACCTCCCGTTTTGTCAATGAGCAGTTCTTC.

V and J are TRBV7-2 and TRBJ1-2, with D perhaps matching TRBD1 (6 bases). V shed 2 bases and J shed 4 bases, with 14 bases lying between them. CDR1 and CDR2 (germline): SGHTA, FQGNSA. CDR3 size: 15 residues. CDR3 sequence: CASSLRAQGSYGYTF. Here the CDR3 DNA reads TGTGCCAGCAGCTTAAGGGCACAGGGAAGCTATGGCTACACCTTC.

The J gene is TRBJ2-3, the V gene TRBV15; TRBD2 matches at 10 bases. V was pared by 0 bases and J by 6 bases, with 6 bases of the junction left unmatched. The CDR3 runs to 16 residues. Per the germline V gene, CDR1 is LNHNV and CDR2 is YYDKDF (reference sequence). The CDR3 nucleotides are TGTGCCACCAGCAGAGAAGCAGCGGGGGGGACCGATACGCAGTATTTT. Translation gives CATSREAAGGTDTQYF.

V is TRBV15 and J is TRBJ2-3; TRBD2 matches 7 bases. Germline values: CDR1 LNHNV, CDR2 YYDKDF (reference sequence). The junction had 3 bases not matched to a gene; V was cut back by 1 base and J by 5 bases. The CDR3 runs 14 residues. The CDR3, as DNA: TGTGCCACCAGCAGAGGTGGGAGGGAAGATACGCAGTATTTT. This translates into CATSRGGREDTQYF.

The chain recombines TRBV9 with TRBJ2-1, with 9 nucleotides matching TRBD1. This CDR3 is 17 amino acids long. The ends lost 3 bases at V and 0 bases at J; junction bases unmatched: 7. Germline V gene sequence: CDR1 SGDLS, CDR2 YYNGEE. CDR3 sequence (DNA): TGTGCCAGCAGCGGCCGGGACAGGGATTTCTCCTACAATGAGCAGTTCTTC. It translates to CASSGRDRDFSYNEQFF.

This clonotype came up a few times. The J gene is TRBJ2-7, the V gene TRBV20-1; 10 bases are shared with TRBD1. This CDR3 region has 15 residues. The germline V gene has CDR1 DFQATT and CDR2 SNEGSKA (reference sequence). Losses at the gene ends were 6 bases for V and 1 base for J; bases not matched to a gene: 9. The CDR3 region has the DNA TGCAGTGCCCAACCCGGGACAGGGGTATCCTACGAGCAGTACTTC. Protein product: CSAQPGTGVSYEQYF.

J is TRBJ1-1 and V is TRBV5-1; possible D gene TRBD1, 5 bases. Germline V CDR1 and CDR2: SGHRS, YFSETQ. The CDR3 runs 14 residues. The V gene lost 3 bases and the J gene lost 3 bases, with 12 bases spanning the gap. The CDR3 DNA is TGCGCCAGCAGCTGGGCGACAGACTACACTGAAGCTTTCTTT. Its translation is CASSWATDYTEAFF.

This chain connects TRBV7-9 to TRBJ1-6; a weak D match, TRBD1 (6 bases). This CDR3 region has 15 residues. Germline CDR1 and CDR2: SEHNR and FQNEAQ (reference sequence). Trimming removed 8 bases from V and 0 bases from J, with 11 bases in between. CDR3: CASHRGGSYNSPLHF. The CDR3, as DNA: TGTGCCAGCCACCGAGGGGGCTCCTATAATTCACCCCTCCACTTT. Full variable domain (rest looked up from reference TRBV7-9 and TRBJ1-6): DTGVSQNPRHKITKRGQNVTFRCDPISEHNRLYWYRQTLGQGPEFLTYFQNEAQLEKSRLLSDRFSAERPKGSFSTLEIQRTEQGDSAMYLCASHRGGSYNSPLHFGNGTRLTVT.

This clonotype has ten or more counts. The chain recombines TRBV6-4 with TRBJ2-3; TRBD2 matches 8 bases. The CDR3 loop spans 16 amino acids. Germline CDR1 MRHNA, CDR2 SNTAGT. Germline trimming cut 0 bases from V and 0 bases from J; bases unmatched to any gene: 2. The CDR3: CASSDSASGSTDTQYF. The CDR3 nucleotides read TGTGCCAGCAGTGACTCGGCTAGCGGGAGCACAGATACGCAGTATTTT.

This chain connects TRBV18 to TRBJ1-2, with D maybe TRBD1 (5 bases). V was shortened by 3 bases and J by 7 bases, with 12 bases between the two germline ends. This CDR3 comprises 13 residues. Germline-derived CDR1 and CDR2 are KGHSH and LQKENI. CDR3 in amino acids: CASSPLGLGGYTF. In nucleotides, the CDR3 is TGTGCCAGCTCACCTTTGGGACTGGGTGGCTACACCTTC.

This clonotype has ten or more counts. This chain links TRBV5-1 with TRBJ1-1; TRBD1 might be the D (5 bases). The V and J ends lost 4 bases and 0 bases respectively, with 16 bases between them. The CDR3 spans 16 residues. CDR1 and CDR2 (germline): SGHRS, YFSETQ. CDR3 DNA: TGCGCCAGCAGCCTCCAGGGTAGGAGCATGAACACTGAAGCTTTCTTT. The encoded protein is CASSLQGRSMNTEAFF.

V usage is TRBV29-1 and J usage is TRBJ1-2, with a tentative D call TRBD1 (5 bases). V gave up 6 bases and J gave up 1 base, with 12 bases separating them. This CDR3 contains 13 residues. Germline V gives CDR1 SQVTM, CDR2 ANQGSEA. CDR3 residues: CSVQAPNNYGYTF. The CDR3 region has the DNA TGCAGCGTACAGGCCCCCAATAACTATGGCTACACCTTC.

This clonotype was seen a few times. V is TRBV18 and J is TRBJ1-2; 9 positions agree with TRBD1. V shed 5 bases, J shed 7 bases, and the junction held 5 bases outside the gene matches. CDR3 length equals 13 residues. Germline CDR1 reads KGHSH; CDR2 reads LQKENI. Here the CDR3 DNA reads TGTGCCAGCTCAACTGACAGGGGGTTTGGCTACACCTTC. Protein: CASSTDRGFGYTF. The full variable domain, completed using reference TRBV18 and TRBJ1-2, is NAGVMQNPRHLVRRRGQEARLRCSPMKGHSHVYWYRQLPEEGLKFMVYLQKENIIDESGMPKERFSAEFPKEGPSILRIQQVVRGDSAAYFCASSTDRGFGYTFGSGTRLTVV.

This clonotype was counted between two and nine times. The V gene is TRBV19, the J gene TRBJ1-3; D ambiguous. The CDR3 covers 14 residues. Per the germline V gene, CDR1 is LNHDA and CDR2 is SQIVND (reference sequence). Deletions cut 3 bases from V and 0 bases from J, with 6 bases between. The CDR3 region is CASSIPYSGNTIYF. The CDR3 DNA sequence: TGTGCCAGTAGTATCCCATACTCTGGAAACACCATATATTTT.

This clonotype occurred once. CDR3 in amino acids: CASGGEERYNEQFF. DNA for the CDR3: TGTGCCAGCGGCGGGGAGGAGCGGTACAATGAGCAGTTCTTC. The V gene is TRBV6-2 or TRBV6-3, the J gene TRBJ2-1; D is perhaps TRBD2 (6 bases). Looked up from germline, CDR1 is MNHEY and CDR2 is SVGEGT. V dropped 8 bases and J dropped 4 bases, with 15 bases sitting between them. The CDR3 spans 14 residues.